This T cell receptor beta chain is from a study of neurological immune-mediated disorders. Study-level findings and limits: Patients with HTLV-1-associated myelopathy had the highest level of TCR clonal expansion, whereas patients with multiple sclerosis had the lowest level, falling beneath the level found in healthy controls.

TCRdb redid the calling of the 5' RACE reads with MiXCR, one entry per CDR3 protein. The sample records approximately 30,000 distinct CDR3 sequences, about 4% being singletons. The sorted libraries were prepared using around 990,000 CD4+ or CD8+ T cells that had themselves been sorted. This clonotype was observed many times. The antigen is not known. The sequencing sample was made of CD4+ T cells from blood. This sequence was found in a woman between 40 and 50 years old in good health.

The CDR3 sequence is CASRGTQNIQYF. CDR3 DNA: TGTGCCAGCAGGGGCACCCAAAACATTCAGTACTTC. The V and J genes are TRBV12-3 or TRBV12-4 and TRBJ2-4; D is ambiguous. This CDR3 is built from 12 residues. V was cut by 6 bases and J by 5 bases, with 8 bases left in between.